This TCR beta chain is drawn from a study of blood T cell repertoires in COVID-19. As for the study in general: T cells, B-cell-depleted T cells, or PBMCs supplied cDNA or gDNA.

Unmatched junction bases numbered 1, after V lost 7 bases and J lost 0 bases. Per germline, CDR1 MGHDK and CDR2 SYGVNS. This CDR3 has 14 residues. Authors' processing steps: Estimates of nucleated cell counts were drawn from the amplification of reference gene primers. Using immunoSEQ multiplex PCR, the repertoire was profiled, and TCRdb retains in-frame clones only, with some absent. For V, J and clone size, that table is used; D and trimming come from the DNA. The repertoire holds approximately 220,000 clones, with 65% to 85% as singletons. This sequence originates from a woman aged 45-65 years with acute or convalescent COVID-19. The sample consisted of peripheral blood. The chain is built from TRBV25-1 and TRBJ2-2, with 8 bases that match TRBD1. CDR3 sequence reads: CASMGQANTGELFF. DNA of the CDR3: TGTGCCAGCATGGGACAGGCGAACACCGGGGAGCTGTTTTTT.